This T cell receptor (beta chain) was identified in a study of cytomegalovirus exposure and HLA in healthy donors. Background on the study: In an early release, HLA-typed donors contributed about 80 million unique TCR sequences. Of some 400 genotyped donors, about 81% clustered with self-reported Caucasian donors. Study-level points and caveats: The classifier, whose performance was assessed in both the original and validation cohorts, reportedly diagnosed cytomegalovirus status with high specificity and sensitivity. Sequencing artifact likely explains a cluster of highly shared sequence variants.

The junction had 6 bases not matched to a gene; V was cut back by 8 bases and J by 3 bases. Germline CDR1 is MNHNS and CDR2 is SASEGT. CDR3 length: 15 residues. The PCR used 60 Vbeta and 13 Jbeta primers. Measured with immunoSEQ multiplex PCR; TCRdb has only the in-frame clones, and not every one. The table shows around 170,000 clones, with 84% occurring only once. About this clone itself: Its antigen is unidentified.

The sequence derives from a boy aged 2 to 10 in good health and CMV-seronegative. The specimen was PBMCs. The V and J genes are TRBV6-1 and TRBJ2-1; the match to TRBD2 covers 11 bases. CDR3 region: CASWTGTSGYNEQFF. The CDR3 DNA reads as TGTGCCAGCTGGACCGGGACTAGCGGCTACAATGAGCAGTTCTTC.